Listed below are T cell receptor beta chains from one sample, sequenced in a study of T-cell memory formation after mild COVID-19. One entry per CDR3 protein results from TCRdb running MiXCR on the 5' RACE reads. The sample lists under 300,000 distinct CDR3 sequences; over 15% were seen once. The source material was PBMCs or a T cell subset sorted from them (not recorded which). The receptors were gathered from a young man who had mild COVID-19 (a few samples of this study predate the infection). Cell type and time point are not known. Each CDR3 is given with its conserved first and last residue. D genes are given only for firm matches. Not all rows give a size; the values are once, few, many and, for expanded clones, a class.

d_call: TRBD1; v_call: TRBV7-9; clone_size: few; j_call: TRBJ2-1; cdr3_aa: CASSPISGGNYNEQFF; cdr3_nt: TGTGCCAGCAGCCCGATATCAGGGGGAAACTACAATGAGCAGTTCTTC
d_call: TRBD2; v_call: TRBV20-1; clone_size: few; j_call: TRBJ2-4; cdr3_aa: CSAGRAGGPLGNIQYF; cdr3_nt: TGCAGTGCTGGTCGAGCGGGGGGCCCTCTGGGAAACATTCAGTACTTC
d_call: -; v_call: TRBV6-1; clone_size: -; j_call: TRBJ1-6; cdr3_aa: CASSPSQGFNSPLHF; cdr3_nt: TGTGCCAGCAGTCCTTCACAGGGATTTAATTCACCCCTCCACTTT
d_call: TRBD1; v_call: TRBV5-1; clone_size: -; j_call: TRBJ1-2; cdr3_aa: CASSARTGGIFWDYGYTF; cdr3_nt: TGCGCCAGCAGCGCGAGGACAGGGGGCATCTTTTGGGACTATGGCTACACCTTC
d_call: -; v_call: TRBV29-1; clone_size: many; j_call: TRBJ2-3; cdr3_aa: CSARVPGDTQYF; cdr3_nt: TGCAGCGCCCGGGTCCCCGGAGATACGCAGTATTTT
d_call: -; v_call: TRBV6-6; clone_size: few; j_call: TRBJ2-6; cdr3_aa: CASSYERTSGTSGANVLTF; cdr3_nt: TGTGCCAGCAGTTACGAAAGGACCTCGGGAACCTCTGGGGCCAACGTCCTGACTTTC
d_call: -; v_call: TRBV6-2/TRBV6-3; clone_size: -; j_call: TRBJ2-2; cdr3_aa: CASRAHRAGELFF; cdr3_nt: TGTGCCAGCAGAGCGCATAGGGCCGGGGAGCTGTTTTTT
d_call: -; v_call: TRBV5-1; clone_size: -; j_call: TRBJ1-1; cdr3_aa: CASSSQGPTEAFF; cdr3_nt: TGCGCCAGCAGCTCGCAGGGTCCCACTGAAGCTTTCTTT
d_call: -; v_call: TRBV29-1; clone_size: -; j_call: TRBJ2-5; cdr3_aa: CSVEQGPQETQYF; cdr3_nt: TGCAGCGTTGAACAGGGCCCCCAAGAGACCCAGTACTTC
d_call: TRBD2; v_call: TRBV6-5; clone_size: few; j_call: TRBJ2-2; cdr3_aa: CASSAWGGNTGELFF; cdr3_nt: TGTGCCAGCTCTGCGTGGGGGGGGAACACCGGGGAGCTGTTTTTT
d_call: -; v_call: TRBV4-1; clone_size: few; j_call: TRBJ1-5; cdr3_aa: CASSQGVRSNQPQHF; cdr3_nt: TGCGCCAGCAGCCAAGGGGTTCGGAGCAATCAGCCCCAGCATTTT
d_call: -; v_call: TRBV7-9; clone_size: -; j_call: TRBJ2-3; cdr3_aa: CASSLDSLVDTQYF; cdr3_nt: TGTGCCAGCAGCTTGGACTCACTAGTGGATACGCAGTATTTT
d_call: -; v_call: TRBV6-6; clone_size: -; j_call: TRBJ2-5; cdr3_aa: CASSYSHPRREETQYF; cdr3_nt: TGTGCCAGCAGTTACTCGCACCCTCGGCGGGAAGAGACCCAGTACTTC
d_call: -; v_call: TRBV12-3/TRBV12-4; clone_size: -; j_call: TRBJ1-4; cdr3_aa: CASSLDEKLFF; cdr3_nt: TGTGCCAGCAGTTTGGACGAAAAACTGTTTTTT
d_call: -; v_call: TRBV7-3; clone_size: few; j_call: TRBJ2-5; cdr3_aa: CASSQTQQETQYF; cdr3_nt: TGTGCCAGCAGCCAGACACAGCAAGAGACCCAGTACTTC
d_call: -; v_call: TRBV9; clone_size: few; j_call: TRBJ2-2; cdr3_aa: CASIRETGELFF; cdr3_nt: TGTGCCAGCATACGGGAGACCGGGGAGCTGTTTTTT
d_call: -; v_call: TRBV6-2/TRBV6-3; clone_size: -; j_call: TRBJ2-3; cdr3_aa: CASQDIGSYTDTQYF; cdr3_nt: TGTGCCTCACAGGACATTGGCAGTTACACAGATACGCAGTATTTT
d_call: TRBD2; v_call: TRBV6-5; clone_size: -; j_call: TRBJ2-1; cdr3_aa: CASSYPSSGRANEQFF; cdr3_nt: TGTGCCAGCAGTTACCCCTCTAGCGGGAGGGCCAATGAGCAGTTCTTC
d_call: TRBD1; v_call: TRBV7-9; clone_size: few; j_call: TRBJ2-3; cdr3_aa: CASPDRAPGDTQYF; cdr3_nt: TGTGCCAGCCCGGACAGGGCCCCCGGGGATACGCAGTATTTT
d_call: TRBD2; v_call: TRBV4-1; clone_size: few; j_call: TRBJ2-3; cdr3_aa: CASSQVIAGGADTQYF; cdr3_nt: TGCGCCAGCAGCCAAGTCATAGCGGGGGGGGCAGATACGCAGTATTTT
d_call: TRBD1; v_call: TRBV10-1; clone_size: -; j_call: TRBJ1-1; cdr3_aa: CASSDPPSTGSHVVGTEAFF; cdr3_nt: TGCGCCAGCAGTGACCCCCCCTCGACAGGGAGTCACGTAGTGGGCACTGAAGCTTTCTTT
d_call: -; v_call: TRBV5-4; clone_size: many; j_call: TRBJ1-1; cdr3_aa: CASSFLSEAFF; cdr3_nt: TGTGCCAGCAGCTTTTTAAGTGAAGCTTTCTTT
d_call: TRBD2; v_call: TRBV9; clone_size: few; j_call: TRBJ2-7; cdr3_aa: CASSEREWDYEQYF; cdr3_nt: TGTGCCAGCAGCGAGCGGGAATGGGACTACGAGCAGTACTTC
d_call: TRBD2; v_call: TRBV5-1; clone_size: many; j_call: TRBJ2-1; cdr3_aa: CASSVELAGGVNEQFF; cdr3_nt: TGCGCCAGCAGCGTGGAACTAGCGGGGGGTGTAAATGAGCAGTTCTTC
d_call: -; v_call: TRBV20-1; clone_size: -; j_call: TRBJ1-1; cdr3_aa: CSAGGGSNTEAFF; cdr3_nt: TGCAGTGCTGGAGGGGGGTCGAACACTGAAGCTTTCTTT
d_call: -; v_call: TRBV6-2/TRBV6-3; clone_size: few; j_call: TRBJ2-3; cdr3_aa: CASTTLADTQYF; cdr3_nt: TGTGCCAGCACCACACTTGCAGATACGCAGTATTTT
d_call: -; v_call: TRBV29-1; clone_size: -; j_call: TRBJ2-3; cdr3_aa: CSVGRGGATDTQYF; cdr3_nt: TGCAGCGTTGGTAGAGGGGGGGCAACAGATACGCAGTATTTT
d_call: TRBD1; v_call: TRBV10-3; clone_size: few; j_call: TRBJ1-1; cdr3_aa: CATLDRGNTEAFF; cdr3_nt: TGTGCCACACTGGACAGGGGAAACACTGAAGCTTTCTTT
d_call: -; v_call: TRBV7-9; clone_size: few; j_call: TRBJ1-3; cdr3_aa: CASSQEASGNTIYF; cdr3_nt: TGTGCCAGCAGCCAAGAGGCTTCTGGAAACACCATATATTTT
d_call: TRBD2; v_call: TRBV4-2; clone_size: many; j_call: TRBJ2-1; cdr3_aa: CASSQGAGGLDEQFF; cdr3_nt: TGTGCCAGCAGCCAAGGAGCGGGGGGGCTTGATGAGCAGTTCTTC
d_call: TRBD2; v_call: TRBV20-1; clone_size: -; j_call: TRBJ2-7; cdr3_aa: CSAGGTSGGPYEQYF; cdr3_nt: TGCAGTGCGGGCGGGACTAGCGGGGGCCCCTACGAGCAGTACTTC
d_call: -; v_call: TRBV25-1; clone_size: -; j_call: TRBJ1-6; cdr3_aa: CASSESGRGNSPLHF; cdr3_nt: TGTGCCAGCAGTGAATCAGGACGGGGAAATTCACCCCTCCACTTT
d_call: -; v_call: TRBV15; clone_size: -; j_call: TRBJ2-1; cdr3_aa: CATSRESSREQFF; cdr3_nt: TGTGCCACCAGCAGAGAGTCTAGCCGTGAGCAGTTCTTC
d_call: -; v_call: TRBV7-2; clone_size: -; j_call: TRBJ2-2; cdr3_aa: CASSTGHTGELFF; cdr3_nt: TGTGCCAGCAGCACGGGGCACACCGGGGAGCTGTTTTTT
d_call: -; v_call: TRBV2; clone_size: few; j_call: TRBJ1-2; cdr3_aa: CASSDRSGGYTF; cdr3_nt: TGTGCCAGCAGTGACAGATCGGGAGGCTACACCTTC
d_call: -; v_call: TRBV2; clone_size: -; j_call: TRBJ1-5; cdr3_aa: CASSTDSNQPQHF; cdr3_nt: TGTGCCAGCAGTACGGATAGCAATCAGCCCCAGCATTTT
d_call: TRBD1; v_call: TRBV5-1; clone_size: -; j_call: TRBJ1-2; cdr3_aa: CASSRDRVFYGYTF; cdr3_nt: TGCGCCAGCAGCAGGGACAGGGTTTTCTATGGCTACACCTTC
d_call: -; v_call: TRBV9; clone_size: -; j_call: TRBJ1-4; cdr3_aa: CASSVRVGEKLFF; cdr3_nt: TGTGCCAGCAGCGTAAGGGTAGGGGAAAAACTGTTTTTT
d_call: TRBD2; v_call: TRBV7-3; clone_size: few; j_call: TRBJ2-3; cdr3_aa: CASSSLAGYTDTQYF; cdr3_nt: TGTGCCAGCAGCTCGTTAGCGGGGTACACAGATACGCAGTATTTT
d_call: -; v_call: TRBV29-1; clone_size: -; j_call: TRBJ2-7; cdr3_aa: CSVENSGYEQYF; cdr3_nt: TGCAGCGTTGAAAACTCGGGATACGAGCAGTACTTC
d_call: TRBD2; v_call: TRBV6-2/TRBV6-3; clone_size: -; j_call: TRBJ2-2; cdr3_aa: CATQLASNTGELFF; cdr3_nt: TGTGCCACTCAACTAGCGTCGAACACCGGGGAGCTGTTTTTT
d_call: -; v_call: TRBV12-3/TRBV12-4; clone_size: -; j_call: TRBJ2-5; cdr3_aa: CASSFSWPPGRTQETQYF; cdr3_nt: TGTGCCAGCAGTTTTTCGTGGCCGCCAGGCCGAACCCAAGAGACCCAGTACTTC
d_call: -; v_call: TRBV3-1; clone_size: few; j_call: TRBJ2-3; cdr3_aa: CASSSGPYSTDTQYF; cdr3_nt: TGTGCCAGCAGCTCAGGGCCGTATAGCACAGATACGCAGTATTTT
d_call: -; v_call: TRBV9; clone_size: many; j_call: TRBJ2-5; cdr3_aa: CASSVDGASGETQYF; cdr3_nt: TGTGCCAGCAGCGTAGACGGAGCTTCAGGGGAGACCCAGTACTTC
d_call: TRBD1; v_call: TRBV5-1; clone_size: -; j_call: TRBJ2-7; cdr3_aa: CASSLGPGDRAYF; cdr3_nt: TGCGCCAGCAGCTTGGGCCCCGGGGACAGGGCTTACTTC
d_call: TRBD1; v_call: TRBV6-6; clone_size: -; j_call: TRBJ2-7; cdr3_aa: CASSERQGDYEQYF; cdr3_nt: TGTGCCAGCAGTGAAAGACAGGGGGACTACGAGCAGTACTTC
d_call: TRBD2; v_call: TRBV20-1; clone_size: -; j_call: TRBJ2-4; cdr3_aa: CSAFGTSQNIQYF; cdr3_nt: TGCAGTGCTTTCGGGACTAGCCAAAACATTCAGTACTTC
d_call: TRBD2; v_call: TRBV9; clone_size: -; j_call: TRBJ2-2; cdr3_aa: CASSDGLAGALSGELFF; cdr3_nt: TGTGCCAGCAGCGACGGACTAGCGGGGGCCCTTTCGGGGGAGCTGTTTTTT
d_call: TRBD1; v_call: TRBV6-6; clone_size: -; j_call: TRBJ1-6; cdr3_aa: CASSSAGQGPSPLHF; cdr3_nt: TGTGCCAGCAGTTCCGCGGGACAGGGCCCTTCACCCCTCCACTTT
d_call: -; v_call: TRBV12-3/TRBV12-4; clone_size: -; j_call: TRBJ2-2; cdr3_aa: CASSRRSTGELFF; cdr3_nt: TGTGCCAGCAGTCGTAGGTCAACCGGGGAGCTGTTTTTT